These 30 T cell receptor beta chains originate from one sample sequenced in a study of CD8 T cells in Susac syndrome. Reverse transcription of about 0.45 to 1 ug RNA used random hexamers. TCRdb called the immunoSEQ multiplex PCR reads again in MiXCR, with one record for every CDR3 protein. The sample shows about 140,000 distinct CDR3 sequences, approximately 94% of them seen only once. Material for sequencing was CD4+ T cells from PBMCs. Source of these receptors: a human donor in good health.

The chain links TRBV12-3 or TRBV12-4 to TRBJ2-5; the match to TRBD2 covers 8 bases. After removal of 6 bases from V and 5 bases from J, the junction contained 5 bases not matched to a gene. The CDR3 loop spans 13 amino acids. As DNA, the CDR3 is TGTGCCAGCAGAGCCGGGACTAGTGAGACCCAGTACTTC. It specifies CASRAGTSETQYF.

The chain employs TRBV6-1 and TRBJ2-3, with a tentative D call TRBD1 (5 bases). The CDR3 has 14 residues. Trimming took off 1 base at V and 0 bases at J, with 5 bases between the two ends. Germline V gene lookup returns CDR1 MNHNS and CDR2 SASEGT. The CDR3 bases are TGTGCCAGCAGTGAAGGGGGCAGCACAGATACGCAGTATTTT. Its protein is CASSEGGSTDTQYF.

The gene calls are TRBV6-2 or TRBV6-3 and TRBJ2-1; no definite D call. This CDR3 has 12 residues. V was trimmed by 4 bases and J by 9 bases, leaving 10 bases between them. Germline CDR1 and CDR2: MNHEY and SVGEGT. The CDR3 is CASSSQGGEQFF. In DNA form, the CDR3 reads TGTGCCAGCAGTTCCCAAGGCGGTGAGCAGTTCTTC.

This clonotype has just one count. The rearrangement links TRBV2 to TRBJ2-1, with 8 bases aligning to TRBD2. Unmatched junction bases numbered 2, after V lost 6 bases and J lost 4 bases. Germline V gene sequence: CDR1 SNHLY, CDR2 FYNNEI. This CDR3 contains 13 residues. CDR3 amino acids: CASRTSVYNEQFF. The CDR3 DNA reads TGTGCCAGCAGGACTAGCGTTTACAATGAGCAGTTCTTC. The full variable domain, rest sourced from reference TRBV2 and TRBJ2-1, is EPEVTQTPSHQVTQMGQEVILRCVPISNHLYFYWYRQILGQKVEFLVSFYNNEISEKSEIFDDQFSVERPDGSNFTLKIRSTKLEDSAMYFCASRTSVYNEQFFGPGTRLTVL.

The rearrangement uses TRBV14 and TRBJ2-7; D not certain. The CDR3 extends over 14 amino acids. In germline, CDR1 is SGHDN, CDR2 FVKESK. Trimming took off 0 bases at V and 3 bases at J, with 9 bases between the two ends. The CDR3 is CASSQDAFRYEQYF. DNA of the CDR3: TGTGCCAGCAGCCAAGATGCGTTCCGCTACGAGCAGTACTTC.

The chain is built from TRBV18 and TRBJ1-3; D is uncertain. V shed 0 bases and J shed 0 bases, with 12 bases lying between them. This CDR3 has 17 amino acids. Per the germline V gene, CDR1 is KGHSH and CDR2 is LQKENI. The CDR3 reads CASSPPKQTFSGNTIYF. DNA for the CDR3: TGTGCCAGCTCACCACCCAAGCAGACCTTCTCTGGAAACACCATATATTTT.

The chain recombines TRBV20-1 with TRBJ1-4; D not certain. This CDR3 has 13 amino acids. Germline-derived CDR1 and CDR2 are DFQATT and SNEGSKA (reference sequence). V was shortened by 3 bases and J by 7 bases, with 12 bases between the two germline ends. The CDR3 DNA reads TGCAGTGCTAGCCCGGGTCCAGGTGAAAAACTGTTTTTT. Amino acid sequence: CSASPGPGEKLFF.

The chain combines TRBV6-6 with TRBJ1-4; tentatively, D is TRBD1 (6 bases). The germline CDR1 and CDR2 sequences are MNHNY and SVGAGI (reference sequence). The CDR3 sequence is 14 residues long. The V and J ends lost 5 bases and 3 bases respectively, with 10 bases between them. CDR3 sequence: CASSRTVSNEKLFF. The CDR3 coding sequence is TGTGCCAGCAGTAGGACAGTTTCTAATGAAAAACTGTTTTTT.

The V gene is TRBV5-8, the J gene TRBJ2-5, with 8 nucleotides matching TRBD1. The CDR3 extends over 18 amino acids. Looked up from germline, CDR1 is SGHTS and CDR2 is YDEGEE. Trimming at V came to 6 bases and at J to 2 bases, leaving 18 bases not matched to a gene. This chain's CDR3 is CASIPNPTGGSRQETQYF. In DNA, the CDR3 is TGTGCCAGCATCCCGAACCCAACAGGGGGAAGTAGACAAGAGACCCAGTACTTC.

The CDR3 bases are TGTGCCAGCAGTCTAGAGGGGCCCAAGGGTGAGCAGTACTTC. It translates to CASSLEGPKGEQYF. The chain has TRBV2 and TRBJ2-7, with D perhaps TRBD1 or TRBD2 (5 bases each). Germline loops: CDR1 SNHLY, CDR2 FYNNEI. Trimming stripped 5 bases from V and 7 bases from J, with 18 bases between. The CDR3 covers 14 residues. Looking up the rest from reference TRBV2 and TRBJ2-7 gives the full variable domain: EPEVTQTPSHQVTQMGQEVILRCVPISNHLYFYWYRQILGQKVEFLVSFYNNEISEKSEIFDDQFSVERPDGSNFTLKIRSTKLEDSAMYFCASSLEGPKGEQYFGPGTRLTVT.

V and J are TRBV6-5 and TRBJ2-2; D gene uncertain. The CDR3 is made up of 11 amino acids. Germline V gives CDR1 MNHEY, CDR2 SVGAGI. V was shortened by 6 bases and J by 4 bases, with 3 bases between the two germline ends. The CDR3 nucleotides read TGTGCCAGCAGGGCCACCGGGGAGCTGTTTTTT. Its translation: CASRATGELFF.

The gene calls are TRBV18 and TRBJ2-3, with TRBD1 as a possible D gene (6 bases). Germline loops: CDR1 KGHSH, CDR2 LQKENI. The germline V and J ends were trimmed by 6 bases and 2 bases, with 9 bases remaining between them. The CDR3 runs to 13 residues. CDR3 in amino acids: CASSGANTDTQYF. The CDR3 region has the DNA TGTGCCAGCTCGGGGGCGAACACAGATACGCAGTATTTT.

This chain links TRBV3-1 with TRBJ2-2, with TRBD2 as a possible D gene (6 bases). This CDR3 contains 14 residues. Deletions cut 4 bases from V and 4 bases from J, with 10 bases between. Germline CDR1 LGHDT, CDR2 YNNKEL (reference sequence). The CDR3 reads CASSRSGGTGELFF. CDR3 DNA sequence: TGTGCCAGCAGCCGATCCGGGGGCACCGGGGAGCTGTTTTTT. Filled out from reference TRBV3-1 and TRBJ2-2, the complete variable domain reads DTAVSQTPKYLVTQMGNDKSIKCEQNLGHDTMYWYKQDSKKFLKIMFSYNNKELIINETVPNRFSPKSPDKAHLNLHINSLELGDSAVYFCASSRSGGTGELFFGEGSRLTVL.

The chain is built from TRBV15 and TRBJ2-7; D may be TRBD1 (5 bases). V was clipped by 2 bases and J by 7 bases, with 18 bases between them. CDR3 length: 15 amino acids. Germline V gene data show CDR1 as LNHNV and CDR2 as YYDKDF (reference sequence). The CDR3 sequence is CATSRPQQGRREQYF. CDR3 nucleotides: TGTGCCACCAGCAGACCTCAGCAGGGCCGACGGGAGCAGTACTTC.

This rearrangement joins TRBV15 to TRBJ2-3, with 7 bases that match TRBD1. V gave up 0 bases and J gave up 2 bases; unmatched junction bases: 2. CDR3 length: 15 amino acids. Per the germline V gene, CDR1 is LNHNV and CDR2 is YYDKDF (reference sequence). CDR3 coding DNA: TGTGCCACCAGCAGAGATGACAGGGACACAGATACGCAGTATTTT. Translated, it gives CATSRDDRDTDTQYF.

The chain recombines TRBV5-6 with TRBJ2-3; TRBD2 matches at 11 bases. J was trimmed by 4 bases and V by 1 base; bases with no gene match: 8. There are 17 residues in the CDR3. The V gene's germline CDR1 is SGHDT and CDR2 YYEEEE. CDR3 loop: CASSLIATSGMPDTQYF. As DNA, the CDR3 is TGTGCCAGCAGCTTGATTGCGACTAGCGGGATGCCAGATACGCAGTATTTT. Full variable domain (missing parts from reference TRBV5-6 and TRBJ2-3): DAGVTQSPTHLIKTRGQQVTLRCSPKSGHDTVSWYQQALGQGPQFIFQYYEEEERQRGNFPDRFSGHQFPNYSSELNVNALLLGDSALYLCASSLIATSGMPDTQYFGPGTRLTVL.

The V gene is TRBV7-6, the J gene TRBJ2-1, with D unclear. CDR1 SGHVS and CDR2 FNYEAQ come from the germline V gene. The V and J ends lost 1 base and 6 bases respectively, with 10 bases between them. This CDR3 contains 14 residues. The DNA of the CDR3 is TGTGCCAGCAGCTTAGATATGGTTCGCAATGAGCAGTTCTTC. Translation gives CASSLDMVRNEQFF.

This clonotype has a handful of counts. The chain combines TRBV20-1 with TRBJ2-1; D is uncertain. V was shortened by 1 base and J by 5 bases, with 6 bases between the two germline ends. Germline V lookup: CDR1 DFQATT, CDR2 SNEGSKA (reference sequence). The CDR3 covers 12 residues. The CDR3 loop reads CSARAGDNEQFF. CDR3 in DNA: TGCAGTGCTAGAGCTGGGGACAATGAGCAGTTCTTC.

V usage is TRBV5-6 and J usage is TRBJ1-1; tentatively, D is TRBD1 (6 bases). Looked up from germline, CDR1 is SGHDT and CDR2 is YYEEEE. The ends were cut back, 0 bases at V and 0 bases at J, with 9 bases in the middle. CDR3 length: 15 amino acids. Here the CDR3 reads CASSLGGGLNTEAFF. The DNA of the CDR3 is TGTGCCAGCAGCTTGGGAGGGGGATTGAACACTGAAGCTTTCTTT.

This chain connects TRBV7-9 to TRBJ1-1; no clear D gene. Germline CDR1 reads SEHNR; CDR2 reads FQNEAQ (reference sequence). The ends were cut back, 5 bases at V and 3 bases at J, with 10 bases in the middle. The CDR3 extends over 13 amino acids. The CDR3: CASSPFRDTEAFF. The CDR3, as DNA: TGTGCCAGCAGCCCCTTCCGGGACACTGAAGCTTTCTTT.

This sequence joins TRBV3-1 and TRBJ2-3; D perhaps matches TRBD2 (5 bases). The V end was cut by 6 bases, the J end by 6 bases, with 10 bases between. The CDR3 consists of 12 residues. Germline-derived CDR1 and CDR2 are LGHDT and YNNKEL (reference sequence). The CDR3 loop is CASSFGIDTQYF. The DNA of the CDR3 is TGTGCCAGCAGTTTCGGGATTGATACGCAGTATTTT.

This clonotype was seen once. The chain joins TRBV20-1 to TRBJ2-3; 9 bases agree with TRBD2. The CDR3 loop spans 14 amino acids. V was pared by 1 base and J by 5 bases, with 4 bases of the junction left unmatched. The germline gives CDR1 DFQATT, CDR2 SNEGSKA (reference sequence). Here the CDR3 reads CSARASGMGDTQYF. DNA for the CDR3: TGCAGTGCTAGAGCTAGCGGGATGGGAGATACGCAGTATTTT.

The chain recombines TRBV9 with TRBJ1-3; no reliable D call. This CDR3 is built from 14 residues. The V gene lost 3 bases and the J gene lost 0 bases, with 7 bases spanning the gap. Germline-derived CDR1 and CDR2 are SGDLS and YYNGEE. This chain's CDR3 is CASSEQYSGNTIYF. The CDR3 bases are TGTGCCAGCAGCGAACAGTACTCTGGAAACACCATATATTTT.

With respect to this clonotype: As the CDR3 is not closed by the conserved phenylalanine or tryptophan, this likely results from a read error. The rearrangement uses TRBV27 and TRBJ2-1; 14 nucleotides match TRBD2. CDR3 length equals 20 residues. Trimming cost V 6 bases and J 1 base; bases outside gene matches: 14. Per the germline V gene, CDR1 is MNHEY and CDR2 is SMNVEV (reference sequence). This CDR3 is CASSPQGTSGRGGSYNEQFL. In DNA, the CDR3 is TGTGCCAGCAGCCCACAAGGGACTAGCGGGAGAGGGGGGTCCTACAATGAGCAGTTCTTG.

The chain uses TRBV20-1 and TRBJ2-7, with D perhaps matching TRBD2 (6 bases). Trimming took 3 bases from V and 0 from J, leaving 15 bases between them. This CDR3 region has 15 residues. The germline V gene has CDR1 DFQATT and CDR2 SNEGSKA (reference sequence). The CDR3 DNA reads TGCAGTGCTAGCGCTGCCACGGAGGGCTCCTACGAGCAGTACTTC. Translating gives CSASAATEGSYEQYF.

The rearrangement links TRBV20-1 to TRBJ2-7, with D perhaps TRBD2 (5 bases). Trimming took 6 bases from V and 0 from J, leaving 18 bases between them. CDR3 length: 15 residues. Germline CDR1 is DFQATT and CDR2 is SNEGSKA (reference sequence). The CDR3 bases are TGCAGTGCCCAGGTAGGAGCGGCTAGCTCCTACGAGCAGTACTTC. This encodes CSAQVGAASSYEQYF.

The rearrangement joins TRBV19 to TRBJ2-5; 9 positions match TRBD1. The CDR3 consists of 16 residues. From germline, CDR1 is LNHDA and CDR2 SQIVND (reference sequence). Trimming took 3 bases from V and 5 from J; bases not matched to a gene: 10. This chain's CDR3 is CASSIRWTGVVETQYF. DNA of the CDR3: TGTGCCAGTAGTATTCGATGGACAGGGGTGGTGGAGACCCAGTACTTC.

The V gene is TRBV6-1, the J gene TRBJ1-5; D unresolved. This CDR3 is 12 amino acids long. V was cut by 6 bases and J by 7 bases, with 10 bases left in between. CDR1 and CDR2 (germline): MNHNS, SASEGT. CDR3 protein: CASSRTQQPQHF. The CDR3 DNA is TGTGCCAGCAGCAGGACCCAACAGCCCCAGCATTTT.

This clonotype was recorded a few times. This chain uses TRBV18 with TRBJ2-7; D is unresolved. The CDR3 has 12 residues. The V gene lost 2 bases and the J gene lost 2 bases, with 4 bases spanning the gap. CDR1 and CDR2 from the germline V gene are KGHSH and LQKENI. The CDR3 DNA follows: TGTGCCAGCTCACCAGGGCCCTACGAGCAGTACTTC. It specifies CASSPGPYEQYF.

In DNA form, the CDR3 reads TGTGCCAGCAGCCACGGCCCGGGGGGCGATGGCTACACCTTC. Its translation: CASSHGPGGDGYTF. J is TRBJ1-2 and V is TRBV3-1; possibly TRBD1 for D (6 bases). The length of the CDR3 is 14 residues. Germline V gives CDR1 LGHDT, CDR2 YNNKEL (reference sequence). V lost 3 bases, J lost 6 bases, and 14 bases lay in between. Together with reference TRBV3-1 and TRBJ1-2, the CDR3 gives the full variable domain: DTAVSQTPKYLVTQMGNDKSIKCEQNLGHDTMYWYKQDSKKFLKIMFSYNNKELIINETVPNRFSPKSPDKAHLNLHINSLELGDSAVYFCASSHGPGGDGYTFGSGTRLTVV.